A single sample gave rise to the 18 T cell receptor beta chains below, sequenced in a study of radiotherapy plus CTLA-4 blockade in lung cancer. Sequencing was performed with immunoSEQ multiplex PCR; in TCRdb, only in-frame clones are kept and a portion is missing. Of approximately 100,000 clones in the sample, over 65% were seen once. This material consisted of peripheral blood, taken from a patient treated with radiotherapy plus ipilimumab. All receptors derive from a human donor with non-small cell lung cancer that progressed on radiotherapy plus ipilimumab. Some clones in this sample may be carry-over from other donors' samples.

The rearrangement links TRBV5-1 to TRBJ1-1; weak D call: TRBD1 (6 bases). This CDR3 region has 16 residues. The V end was cut by 0 bases, the J end by 4 bases, with 16 bases between. CDR1 and CDR2 (germline): SGHRS, YFSETQ. The CDR3 DNA is TGCGCCAGCAGCTTGGCCGAGGGGGGCGCGGGCACTGAAGCTTTCTTT. It yields the protein CASSLAEGGAGTEAFF. Filled out from reference TRBV5-1 and TRBJ1-1, the complete variable domain reads KAGVTQTPRYLIKTRGQQVTLSCSPISGHRSVSWYQQTPGQGLQFLFEYFSETQRNKGNFPGRFSGRQFSNSRSEMNVSTLELGDSALYLCASSLAEGGAGTEAFFGQGTRLTVV.

The rearrangement joins TRBV5-4 to TRBJ2-7; maybe TRBD1 (6 bases). Trimming left V 0 bases short and J 2 bases short, with 15 bases between. This CDR3 spans 16 amino acids. The V gene's germline CDR1 is SGHNT and CDR2 YYREEE (reference sequence). The CDR3 bases are TGTGCCAGCAGCTTGGGGGGGTACAGGGACCCCTACGAGCAGTACTTC. Its translation is CASSLGGYRDPYEQYF. Looking up the rest from reference TRBV5-4 and TRBJ2-7 gives the full variable domain: ETGVTQSPTHLIKTRGQQVTLRCSSQSGHNTVSWYQQALGQGPQFIFQYYREEENGRGNFPPRFSGLQFPNYSSELNVNALELDDSALYLCASSLGGYRDPYEQYFGPGTRLTVT.

V is TRBV7-3 and J is TRBJ2-2; no firm D call. In germline, CDR1 is SGHTA, CDR2 FQGTGA. The ends were cut back, 7 bases at V and 0 bases at J, with 3 bases in the middle. There are 12 residues in the CDR3. CDR3 residues: CASKTNTGELFF. The CDR3, as DNA: TGTGCCAGCAAAACGAACACCGGGGAGCTGTTTTTT.

J is TRBJ1-2 and V is TRBV11-2, with D hard to call. The CDR3 has 16 residues. Germline loops: CDR1 SGHAT, CDR2 FQNNGV. Trimming removed 0 bases from V and 3 bases from J, with 14 bases in between. The CDR3 nucleotides are TGTGCCAGCAGCTTAGAGGTCACTACAGCGTACTATGGCTACACCTTC. It codes for CASSLEVTTAYYGYTF.

J is TRBJ2-7 and V is TRBV7-8, with D possibly being TRBD2 (5 bases). This CDR3 spans 16 amino acids. Germline CDR1 is SGHVS and CDR2 is FQNEAQ. Trimming cost V 5 bases and J 0 bases, with 17 bases left between them. The CDR3 nucleotides are TGTGCCAGCAGCCCGTGGGTCCCTGGGAGCTCCTACGAGCAGTACTTC. This encodes CASSPWVPGSSYEQYF. Using reference TRBV7-8 and TRBJ2-7 for the parts outside the CDR3, the full variable domain is GAGVSQSPRYKVAKRGQDVALRCDPISGHVSLFWYQQALGQGPEFLTYFQNEAQLDKSGLPSDRFFAERPEGSVSTLKIQRTQQEDSAVYLCASSPWVPGSSYEQYFGPGTRLTVT.

The chain links TRBV6-5 to TRBJ2-7; 9 bases are shared with TRBD1. J was trimmed by 5 bases and V by 6 bases; bases with no gene match: 8. This CDR3 spans 14 amino acids. CDR1 is MNHEY, CDR2 SVGAGI, per germline. Written as DNA, the CDR3 is TGTGCCAGCAGCCACCGACAGGGGGGCCACGAGCAGTACTTC. It is translated as CASSHRQGGHEQYF.

The CDR3 DNA is TGTGCCAGCAGCTTTGGGGAAGAGACCCAGTACTTC. This codes for CASSFGEETQYF. The chain is built from TRBV7-9 and TRBJ2-5; D is unclear. The CDR3 covers 12 residues. Germline lookup yields CDR1 SEHNR and CDR2 FQNEAQ (reference sequence). Trimming pared 3 bases from V and 3 bases from J, leaving 5 bases between.

V usage is TRBV5-1 and J usage is TRBJ2-7, with a weak D call TRBD2 (5 bases). The germline V gene encodes CDR1 SGHRS and CDR2 YFSETQ. Deletions cut 0 bases from V and 2 bases from J, with 12 bases between. This CDR3 contains 15 residues. The CDR3 is CASSLAGVSAYEQYF. The CDR3 DNA is TGCGCCAGCAGCTTGGCCGGGGTCTCCGCCTACGAGCAGTACTTC.

J is TRBJ2-1 and V is TRBV18; D may match TRBD1 or TRBD2 (6 bases each). The V gene's germline CDR1 is KGHSH and CDR2 LQKENI. V lost 8 bases and J 0 bases, leaving 17 bases between the germline ends. The CDR3 runs 16 residues. The CDR3 sequence is CASGGRKGSSYNEQFF. Here the CDR3 DNA reads TGTGCCAGCGGGGGGCGCAAGGGGAGCTCCTACAATGAGCAGTTCTTC.

This clone is deemed medium-sized. The chain links TRBV7-3 to TRBJ1-6; the D is unclear. CDR3 length: 14 residues. Germline V gives CDR1 SGHTA, CDR2 FQGTGA. V dropped 1 base and J dropped 4 bases, with 5 bases sitting between them. The CDR3 DNA reads TGTGCCAGCAGCTTAATGGAGTATAATTCACCCCTCCACTTT. Amino acid sequence: CASSLMEYNSPLHF.

The sample holds a few counts of this clone. The V gene is TRBV7-9, the J gene TRBJ2-1, with 14 bases that match TRBD2. V was pared by 2 bases and J by 7 bases, with 10 bases of the junction left unmatched. CDR1 and CDR2 from the germline V gene are SEHNR and FQNEAQ (reference sequence). The CDR3 loop spans 18 amino acids. CDR3 coding DNA: TGTGCCAGCAGCTTACCTCCCCGACTAGCGGGGGGGCGAAATGAGCAGTTCTTC. Protein sequence: CASSLPPRLAGGRNEQFF. Combining the CDR3 with reference TRBV7-9 and TRBJ2-1 gives the whole variable domain DTGVSQNPRHKITKRGQNVTFRCDPISEHNRLYWYRQTLGQGPEFLTYFQNEAQLEKSRLLSDRFSAERPKGSFSTLEIQRTEQGDSAMYLCASSLPPRLAGGRNEQFFGPGTRLTVL.

The chain's CDR3 is CASSQDRFRGLGTQYF. CDR3 coding DNA: TGCGCCAGCAGCCAAGATCGCTTCAGGGGGCTCGGGACGCAGTATTTT. The V call is TRBV4-3, the J call TRBJ2-3, with 8 positions matching TRBD1. The trim removed 0 bases at V and 9 bases at J, leaving 11 bases unmatched. This CDR3 contains 16 residues. Looked up from germline, CDR1 is LGHNA and CDR2 is YSLEER.

J is TRBJ1-2 and V is TRBV28, with D possibly TRBD1 on 5 matching bases. Looked up from germline, CDR1 is MDHEN and CDR2 is SYDVKM. The CDR3 runs to 13 residues. Deletions cut 6 bases from V and 1 base from J, with 9 bases between. The CDR3 protein is CASSSTVNYGYTF. DNA of the CDR3: TGTGCCAGCAGCTCGACAGTTAACTATGGCTACACCTTC.

The V call is TRBV7-2, the J call TRBJ2-1; D is uncertain. The V and J ends lost 2 bases and 8 bases respectively, with 10 bases between them. This CDR3 is built from 13 residues. Germline V gene sequence: CDR1 SGHTA, CDR2 FQGNSA. CDR3 coding DNA: TGTGCCAGCAGCTTATCCTACGCCTATGAGCAGTTCTTC. This gives the protein CASSLSYAYEQFF.

The chain employs TRBV29-1 and TRBJ2-7; 8 bases align to TRBD2. This CDR3 comprises 16 residues. Germline V gene lookup returns CDR1 SQVTM and CDR2 ANQGSEA. After removal of 5 bases from V and 7 bases from J, the junction contained 19 bases not matched to a gene. CDR3 region: CSVSKEGERGSREQYF. The CDR3 coding sequence is TGCAGCGTTAGTAAGGAGGGAGAGCGGGGGTCGAGGGAGCAGTACTTC.

This clone was observed a single time. This sequence joins TRBV11-2 and TRBJ1-2, with D unresolved. Trimming pared 1 base from V and 2 bases from J, leaving 5 bases between. The CDR3 contains 13 residues. Germline V gene lookup returns CDR1 SGHAT and CDR2 FQNNGV. CDR3 sequence reads: CASSLGGNYGYTF. The CDR3 region has the DNA TGTGCCAGCAGCTTAGGAGGCAACTATGGCTACACCTTC.

This chain joins TRBV18 and TRBJ2-1; D uncertain. Germline V gene sequence: CDR1 KGHSH, CDR2 LQKENI. Trimming stripped 4 bases from V and 4 bases from J, with 8 bases between. This CDR3 spans 13 amino acids. The CDR3 coding sequence is TGTGCCAGCTCACGATTAGAATACAATGAGCAGTTCTTC. Residues: CASSRLEYNEQFF.

The chain couples TRBV5-4 to TRBJ1-1, with D unclear. The CDR3 sequence is 15 residues long. Looked up from germline, CDR1 is SGHNT and CDR2 is YYREEE (reference sequence). The V and J ends lost 4 bases and 0 bases respectively, with 13 bases between them. The CDR3 region has the DNA TGTGCCAGCAGCCCCTTTGGGGTCGTGAACACTGAAGCTTTCTTT. Amino acids: CASSPFGVVNTEAFF.